These 23 T cell receptor beta chains originate from one sample sequenced in a study of T cell responses to AZD1222 COVID-19 vaccine. Sequencing used immunoSEQ multiplex PCR; TCRdb keeps in-frame clones, though not all of them. The sample contains 75,000 to 95,000 clones, around 85% of which appear only once. The sample consisted of peripheral blood, taken 28 days after the second AZD1222 dose. These receptors came from an adult who received the AZD1222 COVID-19 vaccine.

The rearrangement joins TRBV4-2 to TRBJ1-6; D is unclear. The CDR3 sequence is 17 residues long. Trimming took off 1 base at V and 8 bases at J, with 18 bases between the two ends. Germline CDR1 reads LGHNA; CDR2 reads YNFKEQ. CDR3 in DNA: TGTGCCAGCAGCCAAGGGCGGGTCCTGGAGAGGGATTCACCCCTCCACTTT. The encoded protein is CASSQGRVLERDSPLHF.

J is TRBJ1-4 and V is TRBV6-5, with a tentative D call TRBD1 (5 bases). Germline loops: CDR1 MNHEY, CDR2 SVGAGI. This CDR3 is 13 amino acids long. V lost 8 bases to trimming and J lost 8 bases, with 15 bases between them. CDR3 protein: CASARDFGEKLFF. The CDR3 bases are TGTGCCAGCGCCAGGGATTTTGGCGAAAAACTGTTTTTT.

This chain joins TRBV5-1 and TRBJ1-4; possibly TRBD1 for D (5 bases). The CDR3 extends over 14 amino acids. Germline V gene data show CDR1 as SGHRS and CDR2 as YFSETQ. Trimming took off 0 bases at V and 6 bases at J, with 9 bases between the two ends. The CDR3: CASSLAQGDEKLFF. DNA of the CDR3: TGCGCCAGCAGCTTGGCGCAGGGCGATGAAAAACTGTTTTTT. Full variable domain (remainder filled in from reference TRBV5-1 and TRBJ1-4): KAGVTQTPRYLIKTRGQQVTLSCSPISGHRSVSWYQQTPGQGLQFLFEYFSETQRNKGNFPGRFSGRQFSNSRSEMNVSTLELGDSALYLCASSLAQGDEKLFFGSGTQLSVL.

The rearrangement joins TRBV28 to TRBJ1-4, with no clear D. The CDR3 loop spans 17 amino acids. Germline-derived CDR1 and CDR2 are MDHEN and SYDVKM. V lost 2 bases and J 7 bases, leaving 20 bases between the germline ends. The CDR3 loop is CASSLLPYNKKGEKLFF. The CDR3 nucleotides are TGTGCCAGCAGTTTACTTCCTTATAATAAGAAGGGTGAAAAACTGTTTTTT.

The genes are TRBV30 and TRBJ2-7; no clear D gene. Trimming took off 3 bases at V and 1 base at J, with 10 bases between the two ends. CDR3 length: 13 residues. Per the germline V gene, CDR1 is GTSNPN and CDR2 is SVGIG (reference sequence). CDR3 nucleotides: TGTGCCTGGAGATTTGGGGTGTCCTACGAGCAGTACTTC. Its protein product is CAWRFGVSYEQYF.

The V call is TRBV2, the J call TRBJ2-1; a possible D gene is TRBD2 (5 bases). Trimming stripped 6 bases from V and 5 bases from J, with 17 bases between. Germline assignment: CDR1 SNHLY and CDR2 FYNNEI. The CDR3 is 15 amino acids. CDR3 protein: CASSRKAVNNNEQFF. The CDR3 nucleotides read TGTGCCAGCAGCAGGAAAGCGGTTAATAACAATGAGCAGTTCTTC.

The rearrangement links TRBV5-1 to TRBJ1-1; D unclear. The CDR3 is 13 amino acids. Germline CDR1 and CDR2: SGHRS and YFSETQ. V lost 2 bases and J 3 bases, leaving 8 bases between the germline ends. CDR3 sequence (DNA): TGCGCCAGCAGCTTTAGTGACGACACTGAAGCTTTCTTT. It yields the protein CASSFSDDTEAFF.

The chain combines TRBV30 with TRBJ2-3, with D possibly matching TRBD1 (6 bases). V was cut by 0 bases and J by 3 bases, with 7 bases left in between. CDR1 and CDR2 (germline): GTSNPN, SVGIG (reference sequence). CDR3 length equals 13 residues. The CDR3 sequence: CAWSVGATDTQYF. The CDR3 DNA sequence: TGTGCCTGGAGTGTGGGGGCTACAGATACGCAGTATTTT.

The rearrangement links TRBV7-9 to TRBJ1-2; no firm D call. This CDR3 comprises 15 residues. Germline CDR1 reads SEHNR; CDR2 reads FQNEAQ (reference sequence). Trimming took 4 bases from V and 5 from J, leaving 17 bases between them. DNA of the CDR3: TGTGCCAGCAGCTCGACACGGCGGAACCTTTATGGCTACACCTTC. Its translation is CASSSTRRNLYGYTF.

J is TRBJ2-2 and V is TRBV28, with D possibly matching TRBD1 (6 bases). The CDR3 is 15 residues long. V gave up 5 bases and J gave up 8 bases, with 18 bases separating them. In germline, CDR1 is MDHEN, CDR2 SYDVKM. This chain's CDR3 is CASSPSRQGLGELFF. CDR3 coding DNA: TGTGCCAGCAGTCCCTCCCGGCAGGGGCTGGGGGAGCTGTTTTTT.

The rearrangement uses TRBV4-2 and TRBJ1-3; D possibly corresponds to TRBD1 (6 bases). The germline V gene has CDR1 LGHNA and CDR2 YNFKEQ. Trimming left V 5 bases short and J 0 bases short, with 11 bases between. The CDR3 is 15 amino acids. The CDR3, as DNA: TGTGCCAGCAGCGCGCAGGGGCACTCTGGAAACACCATATATTTT. Residues: CASSAQGHSGNTIYF.

The chain combines TRBV5-6 with TRBJ2-5; 8 bases fit TRBD1. Per the germline V gene, CDR1 is SGHDT and CDR2 is YYEEEE. CDR3 size: 14 residues. The V segment lost 4 bases and the J segment 5 bases; nucleotides outside the gene matches: 7. Written as DNA, the CDR3 is TGTGCCAGCAGCCATGACAGGGGTATGGAGACCCAGTACTTC. This translates into CASSHDRGMETQYF.

The gene calls are TRBV3-1 (or the pseudogene TRBV3-2) and TRBJ2-4; D is uncertain. From germline, CDR1 is LGHDT and CDR2 YNNKEL (reference sequence). With 0 bases removed from V and 0 bases from J, the gap between germline ends came to 3 bases. The CDR3 spans 14 residues. CDR3 residues: CASSQEVAKNIQYF. The CDR3, as DNA: TGTGCCAGCAGCCAAGAGGTAGCCAAAAACATTCAGTACTTC.

The chain combines TRBV9 with TRBJ2-7, with 7 nucleotides matching TRBD2. In germline, CDR1 is SGDLS, CDR2 YYNGEE. The CDR3 has 16 amino acids. The junction had 17 bases not matched to a gene; V was cut back by 4 bases and J by 7 bases. Here the CDR3 reads CASSPLRGGGPGEQYF. DNA for the CDR3: TGTGCCAGCAGCCCTTTGCGCGGGGGAGGGCCGGGGGAGCAGTACTTC.

The genes are TRBV5-1 and TRBJ1-1; 7 bases are shared with TRBD1. CDR3 length: 14 residues. J lost 4 bases, V lost 0 bases, and 3 bases had no gene match. Germline V gives CDR1 SGHRS, CDR2 YFSETQ. CDR3 amino acids: CASSLGQGSTEAFF. As DNA, the CDR3 is TGCGCCAGCAGCTTGGGACAGGGAAGCACTGAAGCTTTCTTT.

The V and J genes are TRBV7-2 and TRBJ1-1; D may be TRBD1 (6 bases). V was pared by 4 bases and J by 0 bases, with 9 bases between. CDR1 is SGHTA and CDR2 is FQGNSA in the germline V gene. There are 14 residues in the CDR3. The CDR3 region has the DNA TGTGCCAGCAGCTCGGGACATATGAACACTGAAGCTTTCTTT. This sequence encodes CASSSGHMNTEAFF. Filled out from reference TRBV7-2 and TRBJ1-1, the complete variable domain reads GAGVSQSPSNKVTEKGKDVELRCDPISGHTALYWYRQSLGQGLEFLIYFQGNSAPDKSGLPSDRFSAERTGGSVSTLTIQRTQQEDSAVYLCASSSGHMNTEAFFGQGTRLTVV.

CDR3 nucleotide sequence: TGTGCCAGCAGTGCAGCCCACGAGCAGTACTTC. It specifies CASSAAHEQYF. The genes are TRBV28 and TRBJ2-7; D not resolved. V was clipped by 5 bases and J by 5 bases, with 7 bases between them. This CDR3 is 11 amino acids long. The germline gives CDR1 MDHEN, CDR2 SYDVKM.

J is TRBJ1-5 and V is TRBV16; perhaps TRBD1 as D (6 bases). CDR3 length: 16 amino acids. Germline V gene lookup returns CDR1 KGHSY and CDR2 FQNENV. Trimming removed 8 bases at V and 3 bases at J, with 20 bases between. The CDR3 here is CASAFGTPRNNQPQHF. CDR3 nucleotide sequence: TGTGCCAGCGCCTTTGGGACACCAAGAAACAATCAGCCCCAGCATTTT.

The chain joins TRBV7-9 to TRBJ2-3; 10 bases agree with TRBD2. This CDR3 is 15 amino acids long. CDR1 and CDR2 from the germline V gene are SEHNR and FQNEAQ (reference sequence). After removal of 6 bases from V and 4 bases from J, the junction contained 7 bases not matched to a gene. This chain's CDR3 is CASRPSGGASDTQYF. For the CDR3, the DNA is TGTGCCAGCAGGCCAAGCGGGGGGGCCTCAGATACGCAGTATTTT.

The chain is built from TRBV10-2 and TRBJ2-3; weak D call: TRBD2 (8 bases). This CDR3 has 15 amino acids. The germline gives CDR1 WSHSY, CDR2 SAAADI. The V end was cut by 3 bases, the J end by 6 bases, with 16 bases between. The CDR3 reads CASSEGGGRTDTQYF. CDR3 sequence (DNA): TGCGCCAGCAGTGAAGGGGGCGGGAGGACTGATACGCAGTATTTT.

The chain employs TRBV28 and TRBJ1-5; D unclear. The length of the CDR3 is 15 residues. Germline CDR1 and CDR2: MDHEN and SYDVKM. V was clipped by 1 base and J by 5 bases, with 12 bases between them. The CDR3 reads CASSLLDGGDQPQHF. CDR3 DNA sequence: TGTGCCAGCAGTTTATTGGACGGCGGAGATCAGCCCCAGCATTTT.

The chain has TRBV7-3 and TRBJ2-1; 14 bases line up with TRBD2. Trimming took 4 bases from V and 7 from J; bases not matched to a gene: 3. Per germline, CDR1 SGHTA and CDR2 FQGTGA. The CDR3 has 15 amino acids. For the CDR3, the DNA is TGTGCCAGCAGCTCGGGACTAGCGGGAGTGAATGAGCAGTTCTTC. Its protein is CASSSGLAGVNEQFF.

The chain joins TRBV2 to TRBJ1-6; D is unclear. The CDR3 length is 20 residues. Per germline, CDR1 SNHLY and CDR2 FYNNEI. The ends were cut back, 2 bases at V and 7 bases at J, with 27 bases in the middle. The CDR3 nucleotides read TGTGCCAGCAGTGAAAGTAGTAGGACCCACACCTCCAACCGGAATTCACCCCTCCACTTT. As protein: CASSESSRTHTSNRNSPLHF.